This is a list of T cell receptor beta chains from one sample in a study of CD8 T cells in ankylosing spondylitis. TCRdb itself ran the 5' RACE reads through MiXCR, one entry per CDR3 protein. Found here are about 220,000 distinct CDR3 sequences, about 17% of them singletons; the top ten hold approximately 46%. Source material: blood, either unsorted or a sorted T cell fraction (not recorded which). These TCRs come from a male donor with ankylosing spondylitis. Each CDR3 is given with its conserved first and last residue. The D gene is left open where the match is weak. Some rows mark clone size as missing; the rest say once, few, many or name a class of expanded clone.

>TRBJ2-7|few|TRBD1|TRBV7-2
CASSLGQGEPVNEQYF
TGTGCCAGCAGCTTAGGGCAGGGGGAACCGGTCAACGAGCAGTACTTC
>TRBJ2-1|.|TRBD2|TRBV7-9
CASSLLSGEPREQFF
TGTGCCAGCAGCTTACTTAGCGGGGAGCCTAGGGAGCAGTTCTTC
>TRBJ2-1|many|TRBD2|TRBV2
CASSETVTSGNEQFF
TGTGCCAGCAGTGAAACAGTGACTAGCGGAAATGAGCAGTTCTTC
>TRBJ2-5|few|TRBD2|TRBV3-1
CASSQDLGAGGQETQYF
TGTGCCAGCAGCCAAGATCTGGGAGCGGGGGGCCAAGAGACCCAGTACTTC
>TRBJ2-7|many|.|TRBV18
CASSPTGDYEQYF
TGTGCCAGCTCACCAACGGGGGATTACGAGCAGTACTTC
>TRBJ1-2|.|.|TRBV10-3
CAISESGGANYGYTF
TGTGCCATCAGTGAGTCCGGGGGGGCGAACTATGGCTACACCTTC
>TRBJ1-5|.|TRBD1|TRBV2
CASSLGQYSNQPQHF
TGTGCCAGCAGTCTGGGACAGTATAGCAATCAGCCCCAGCATTTT
>TRBJ2-7|.|.|TRBV9
CASSPQSGQSYEQYF
TGTGCCAGCAGCCCGCAGAGTGGGCAGTCCTACGAGCAGTACTTC
>TRBJ2-1|.|TRBD2|TRBV4-2
CASSQDRAGAPYNEQFF
TGTGCCAGCAGCCAAGATCGAGCGGGAGCTCCCTACAATGAGCAGTTCTTC
>TRBJ2-7|few|TRBD1|TRBV27
CASSPGQQSYEQYF
TGTGCCAGCAGTCCGGGACAGCAGTCCTACGAGCAGTACTTC
>TRBJ2-3|few|TRBD2|TRBV12-3/TRBV12-4
CASRASGERGGYDTQYF
TGTGCCAGCAGAGCCTCGGGGGAGCGGGGGGGATACGATACGCAGTATTTT